The clone carrying this TCR beta chain was recorded many times. What it recognizes is unknown. This sample is part of a study of breast tumors, draining lymph nodes, adjacent tissues. From the multiplex PCR reads, TCRdb called clonotypes with MiXCR, one entry per CDR3 protein. The data hold approximately 230,000 distinct CDR3 sequences, with about 34% observed a single time. Study-wide points: Tumor and nontumor repertoires were significantly more similar in luminal-like than in basal-like breast cancer. Compared with lymph nodes, tumors were less diverse; compared with nontumor tissue, more. Most tumor T cells seemingly derive from lymph node, then expand in tumor. Data only fit, rather than demonstrated, lymph node origin of most tumor T cells.

Axillary draining lymph nodes of breast cancer patients supplied the node samples. The germline V gene encodes CDR1 SGHRS and CDR2 YFSETQ. The CDR3 has 14 residues. Trimming cost V 4 bases and J 4 bases; bases outside gene matches: 2. The chain couples TRBV5-1 to TRBJ2-2; TRBD1 aligns across 9 bases. The origin of this receptor is a female donor with breast cancer. Some clones in this sample may be carry-over from other donors' samples. The sequenced material came from axillary lymph node tissue. DNA for the CDR3: TGCGCCAGCAGCGGACAGGGGTCCACCGGGGAGCTGTTTTTT. It is translated as CASSGQGSTGELFF.